Presented here are 13 T cell receptor beta chains from one specimen sequenced in a study of OX40 agonist ivuxolimab in advanced cancers. The method behind the library was the immunoSEQ multiplex PCR assay. What TCRdb holds here is the immuneACCESS table cut down to in-frame rearrangements. Part of the clones is not present; checked against another copy, under half of the missing clones reflect an unresolved V gene, and the others are unexplained. Across this sample there are tens of thousands of clones, with around 85% seen only once. The biggest ten clones account for over 3.5% of the sample. The source was CD4+ or CD8+ T cells sorted from blood, collected in a trial of the OX40 agonist ivuxolimab. All receptors come from an adult with an advanced solid tumor such as melanoma, head and neck, liver or kidney cancer.

V and J are TRBV7-2 and TRBJ2-1, with D tentatively TRBD2 (5 bases). Germline loops: CDR1 SGHTA, CDR2 FQGNSA. CDR3 length: 15 residues. V lost 1 base, J lost 4 bases, and 11 bases lay in between. CDR3 sequence: CASSLVRTAYNEQFF. The CDR3 DNA reads TGTGCCAGCAGCTTAGTCAGGACTGCTTACAATGAGCAGTTCTTC.

The V call is TRBV11-2, the J call TRBJ1-2; TRBD1 is a possible D gene (6 bases). The CDR3 contains 12 residues. With 5 bases removed from V and 7 bases from J, the gap between germline ends came to 11 bases. Germline V gene lookup returns CDR1 SGHAT and CDR2 FQNNGV. This CDR3 is CASSVGRGGYTF. Written as DNA, the CDR3 is TGTGCCAGCAGCGTAGGCAGGGGTGGCTACACCTTC.

The CDR3 nucleotides read TGTGCCAGTAGTATTATCACTAGCGGTGAGGGGGATGAGCAGTTCTTC. Its protein is CASSIITSGEGDEQFF. This chain connects TRBV19 to TRBJ2-1; 8 bases align to TRBD2. This CDR3 spans 16 amino acids. The ends lost 3 bases at V and 8 bases at J; junction bases unmatched: 12. Germline V gene data show CDR1 as LNHDA and CDR2 as SQIVND (reference sequence).

The V gene is TRBV18, the J gene TRBJ2-1; the match to TRBD2 covers 12 bases. The CDR3 has 15 amino acids. The J segment lost 10 bases and the V segment lost 3 bases, leaving 7 bases of the junction unmatched. Germline lookup yields CDR1 KGHSH and CDR2 LQKENI. CDR3 DNA sequence: TGTGCCAGCTCACCCTCTAGCGGGGGGGAATCCGAGCAGTTCTTC. Its protein is CASSPSSGGESEQFF.

The DNA for the CDR3 is TGCAGCGTTGGAAGGGACGGCACTTTGAGCGAGCAGTACTTC. It yields the protein CSVGRDGTLSEQYF. The rearrangement uses TRBV29-1 and TRBJ2-7; D might be TRBD1 or TRBD2, each matching 5 bases. The CDR3 length is 14 residues. Trimming took off 4 bases at V and 6 bases at J, with 19 bases between the two ends. Germline assignment: CDR1 SQVTM and CDR2 ANQGSEA.

This chain uses TRBV6-5 with TRBJ1-1, with D possibly TRBD1 on 5 matching bases. Trimming removed 6 bases at V and 6 bases at J, with 17 bases between. There are 14 residues in the CDR3. Germline CDR1 is MNHEY and CDR2 is SVGAGI. CDR3 sequence: CASSPPPGGSEAFF. In DNA form, the CDR3 reads TGTGCCAGCAGCCCCCCCCCGGGGGGTTCTGAAGCTTTCTTT.

The CDR3 DNA reads TGCGCCAGCAGTATAAGTTCAGTAGATACGCAGTATTTT. Amino acid sequence: CASSISSVDTQYF. J is TRBJ2-3 and V is TRBV5-1; D gene uncertain. Trimming left V 5 bases short and J 5 bases short, with 12 bases between. The germline V gene has CDR1 SGHRS and CDR2 YFSETQ. This CDR3 region has 13 residues. Full variable domain (remainder filled in from reference TRBV5-1 and TRBJ2-3): KAGVTQTPRYLIKTRGQQVTLSCSPISGHRSVSWYQQTPGQGLQFLFEYFSETQRNKGNFPGRFSGRQFSNSRSEMNVSTLELGDSALYLCASSISSVDTQYFGPGTRLTVL.

The CDR3 spells CASSLQGLAAPTDTQYF. The DNA for the CDR3 is TGTGCCAGTAGCTTACAGGGACTAGCAGCCCCCACAGATACGCAGTATTTT. The chain links TRBV19 to TRBJ2-3; 9 bases are a match to TRBD2. The CDR3 length is 17 residues. The ends lost 6 bases at V and 2 bases at J; junction bases unmatched: 12. Germline CDR1 is LNHDA and CDR2 is SQIVND (reference sequence).

The rearrangement joins TRBV6-1 to TRBJ1-5; D is perhaps TRBD1 (6 bases). This CDR3 is built from 16 residues. Germline V gene lookup returns CDR1 MNHNS and CDR2 SASEGT. Trimming shortened V by 2 bases and J by 1 base, and 12 bases separated the two germline ends. The chain's CDR3 is CASSEYRTASNQPQHF. The CDR3 DNA sequence: TGTGCCAGCAGTGAATATCGGACAGCGAGCAATCAGCCCCAGCATTTT.

This clone was observed once. The gene calls are TRBV12-5 and TRBJ2-1, with D uncertain. Germline values: CDR1 LGHNT, CDR2 FRNRAP. CDR3 length: 15 amino acids. Trimming shortened V by 7 bases and J by 0 bases, and 13 bases separated the two germline ends. In nucleotides, the CDR3 is TGTGCTAGTGCCAGCAGGCTGAGCTCCTACAATGAGCAGTTCTTC. Protein: CASASRLSSYNEQFF.

The chain combines TRBV6-1 with TRBJ2-3; maybe TRBD2 (7 bases). Per the germline V gene, CDR1 is MNHNS and CDR2 is SASEGT. The V and J ends lost 7 bases and 2 bases respectively, with 13 bases between them. CDR3 length: 14 residues. The CDR3 region has the DNA TGTGCCAGCATATGGGGGGGCAACACAGATACGCAGTATTTT. Its protein product is CASIWGGNTDTQYF.

The chain couples TRBV7-9 to TRBJ2-7; D unresolved. Trimming removed 2 bases at V and 2 bases at J, with 10 bases between. The CDR3 totals 14 residues. In germline, CDR1 is SEHNR, CDR2 FQNEAQ (reference sequence). CDR3 nucleotides: TGTGCCAGCAGCTTATCTGGGGTAACCTACGAGCAGTACTTC. It yields the protein CASSLSGVTYEQYF.

The J gene is TRBJ1-1, the V gene TRBV7-9, with no clear D. The CDR3 sequence is 14 residues long. Germline V gene data show CDR1 as SEHNR and CDR2 as FQNEAQ (reference sequence). Trimming removed 5 bases at V and 1 base at J, with 11 bases between. CDR3 in DNA: TGTGCCAGCAGCCGCCCGGACGGGAACACTGAAGCTTTCTTT. Translated: CASSRPDGNTEAFF.